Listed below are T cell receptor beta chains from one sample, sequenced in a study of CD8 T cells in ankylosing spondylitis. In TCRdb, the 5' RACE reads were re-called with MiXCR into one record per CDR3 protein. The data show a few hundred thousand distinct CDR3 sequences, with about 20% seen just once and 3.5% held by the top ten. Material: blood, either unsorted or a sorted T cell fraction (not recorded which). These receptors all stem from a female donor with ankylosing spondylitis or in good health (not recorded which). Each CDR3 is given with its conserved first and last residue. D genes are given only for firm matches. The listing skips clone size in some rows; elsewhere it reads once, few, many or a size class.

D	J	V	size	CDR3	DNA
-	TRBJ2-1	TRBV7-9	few	CASSGSNEQFF	TGTGCCAGCAGCGGATCCAATGAGCAGTTCTTC
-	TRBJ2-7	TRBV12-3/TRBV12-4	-	CASRLGTGEQYF	TGTGCCAGCAGGTTGGGGACCGGAGAGCAGTACTTC
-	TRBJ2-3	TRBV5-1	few	CASRGEDTQYF	TGCGCCAGCCGCGGGGAGGATACGCAGTATTTT
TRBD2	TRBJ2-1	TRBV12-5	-	CASGSGLAGRGGYNEQFF	TGTGCTAGTGGTTCGGGACTAGCGGGCCGGGGAGGGTACAATGAGCAGTTCTTC
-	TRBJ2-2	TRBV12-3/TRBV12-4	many	CASRLGGELFF	TGTGCCAGCCGCCTAGGGGGGGAGCTGTTTTTT
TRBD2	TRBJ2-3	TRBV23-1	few	CASSQSAAPGLAGSRPFLPQYF	TGCGCCAGCAGTCAATCGGCCGCTCCGGGACTAGCGGGATCTAGACCCTTCCTTCCGCAGTATTTT
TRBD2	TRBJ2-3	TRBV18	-	CASSPRASGPMTDTQYF	TGTGCCAGCTCACCAAGGGCTAGCGGACCAATGACAGATACGCAGTATTTT
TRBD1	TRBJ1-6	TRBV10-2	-	CASRDTGGGYNSPLHF	TGCGCCAGCAGGGATACAGGGGGAGGCTATAATTCACCCCTCCACTTT
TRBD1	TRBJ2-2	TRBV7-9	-	CASQTGGATGELFF	TGTGCCAGCCAGACAGGGGGCGCCACCGGGGAGCTGTTTTTT
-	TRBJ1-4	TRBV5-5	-	CASSLGVLGEKLFF	TGTGCCAGCAGCTTGGGCGTATTGGGTGAAAAACTGTTTTTT
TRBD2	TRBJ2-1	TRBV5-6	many	CASSFTSGTINEQFF	TGTGCCAGCAGCTTCACTAGCGGAACAATCAATGAGCAGTTCTTC
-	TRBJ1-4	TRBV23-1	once	CASQSIVWNCFF	TGCGCCAGCCAGTCAATAGTGTGGAACTGTTTTTTT
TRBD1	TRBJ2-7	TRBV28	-	CASSGQGASYEQYF	TGTGCCAGCAGCGGACAGGGGGCATCATACGAGCAGTACTTC
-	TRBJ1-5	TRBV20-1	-	CSALHGGTVNQPQHF	TGCAGTGCCCTTCATGGAGGGACGGTCAATCAGCCCCAGCATTTT
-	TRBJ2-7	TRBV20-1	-	CSARESTSPYEQYF	TGCAGTGCTAGAGAGTCGACTAGTCCCTACGAGCAGTACTTC
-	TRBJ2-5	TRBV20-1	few	CSARASGQETQYF	TGCAGTGCTAGAGCGAGCGGGCAAGAGACCCAGTACTTC
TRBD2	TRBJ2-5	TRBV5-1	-	CASSTGTSGSRVAETQYF	TGCGCCAGCAGCACCGGGACTAGCGGGTCCAGGGTAGCGGAGACCCAGTACTTC
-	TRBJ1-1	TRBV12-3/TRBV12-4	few	CASSLSGTGNTEAFF	TGTGCCAGCAGTTTATCAGGGACGGGGAACACTGAAGCTTTCTTT
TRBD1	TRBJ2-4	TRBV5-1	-	CASSLDGTGVSWVLAKNIQYF	TGCGCCAGCAGCTTGGACGGGACAGGAGTGTCATGGGTCCTAGCCAAAAACATTCAGTACTTC
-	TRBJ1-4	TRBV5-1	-	CASSPRGAGEKLFF	TGCGCCAGCAGCCCCCGCGGGGCGGGTGAAAAACTGTTTTTT
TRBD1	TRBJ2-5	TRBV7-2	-	CASSLGGQGVWPQYF	TGTGCCAGCAGCTTAGGCGGACAGGGTGTTTGGCCCCAGTACTTC
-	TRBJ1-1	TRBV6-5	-	CASSDGTSGAFF	TGTGCCAGCAGTGATGGGACTTCGGGGGCTTTCTTT
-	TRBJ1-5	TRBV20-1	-	CSAKTGNQPQHF	TGCAGTGCTAAAACAGGTAATCAGCCCCAGCATTTT
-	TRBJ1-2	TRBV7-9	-	CANGGGYTF	TGTGCCAACGGAGGTGGCTACACCTTC
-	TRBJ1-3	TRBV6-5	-	CASSYRASSGNTIYF	TGTGCCAGCAGTTACAGGGCATCTTCTGGAAACACCATATATTTT
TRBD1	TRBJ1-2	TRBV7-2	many	CASGMNRGRIYGYTF	TGTGCCAGCGGAATGAACAGGGGACGGATATATGGCTACACCTTC
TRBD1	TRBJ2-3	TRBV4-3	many	CASSQPTGASGTDTQYF	TGCGCCAGCAGCCAACCCACAGGGGCGTCTGGCACAGATACGCAGTATTTT
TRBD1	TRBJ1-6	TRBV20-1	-	CSARGDRASPLHF	TGCAGTGCTAGAGGGGACAGGGCTTCACCCCTCCACTTT
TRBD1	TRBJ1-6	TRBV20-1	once	CSATDRGSSPLHF	TGCAGTGCCACGGACAGGGGAAGTTCACCCCTCCACTTT
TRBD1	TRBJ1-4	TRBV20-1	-	CSARGQGARGLFF	TGCAGTGCTAGAGGACAGGGGGCGCGAGGACTGTTTTTT
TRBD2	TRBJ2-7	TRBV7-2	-	CASSPSGRGSEQYF	TGTGCCAGCAGCCCCAGCGGGAGGGGGAGCGAGCAGTACTTC
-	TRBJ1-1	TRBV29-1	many	CSVSPSNTEAFF	TGCAGCGTCTCCCCATCGAACACTGAAGCTTTCTTT
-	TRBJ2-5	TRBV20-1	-	CSARDEERAASLQETQYF	TGCAGTGCTAGAGATGAGGAAAGAGCGGCTTCCCTTCAAGAGACCCAGTACTTC
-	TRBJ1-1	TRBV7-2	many	CASLGQPTEAFF	TGTGCCAGCCTCGGACAACCCACTGAAGCTTTCTTT
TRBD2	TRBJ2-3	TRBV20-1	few	CSAVSGSTDTQYF	TGCAGTGCTGTTAGCGGGAGCACAGATACGCAGTATTTT
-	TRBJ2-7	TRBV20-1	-	CSARDAGRARYEQYF	TGCAGTGCTAGAGATGCGGGCAGGGCCCGCTACGAGCAGTACTTC
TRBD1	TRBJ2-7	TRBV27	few	CASSLRTGDEQYF	TGTGCCAGCAGTTTAAGGACAGGGGACGAGCAGTACTTC
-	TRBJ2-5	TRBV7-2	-	CASSSTGRETQYF	TGTGCCAGCAGCTCGACTGGGAGGGAGACCCAGTACTTC
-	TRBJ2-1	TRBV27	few	CASSPVIRRNEQFF	TGTGCCAGCAGCCCAGTTATTCGGAGGAATGAGCAGTTCTTC
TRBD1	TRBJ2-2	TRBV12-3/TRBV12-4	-	CASTAGTGATGELFF	TGTGCCAGCACCGCCGGGACAGGTGCCACCGGGGAGCTGTTTTTT
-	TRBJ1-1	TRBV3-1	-	CASSLRTGHQNTEAFF	TGTGCCAGCAGCCTTCGAACGGGACACCAGAACACTGAAGCTTTCTTT
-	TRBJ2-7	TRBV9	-	CASSVTGGMLSYEQYF	TGTGCCAGCAGCGTAACCGGCGGGATGCTTTCCTACGAGCAGTACTTC
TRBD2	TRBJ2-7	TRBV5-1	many	CASSLVLAGAHYEQYF	TGCGCCAGCAGCTTGGTGCTAGCGGGGGCCCACTACGAGCAGTACTTC
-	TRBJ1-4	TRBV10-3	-	CAICSWTVDFRTNEKLFF	TGTGCCATCTGTTCTTGGACAGTAGATTTCAGGACTAATGAAAAACTGTTTTTT
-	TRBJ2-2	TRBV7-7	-	CASSSGQSTGELFF	TGTGCCAGCAGCTCCGGACAGTCCACCGGGGAGCTGTTTTTT
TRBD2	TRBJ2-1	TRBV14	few	CASSLLAGGPIIGQFF	TGTGCCAGCAGCCTCCTAGCGGGAGGCCCCATTATCGGGCAGTTCTTC
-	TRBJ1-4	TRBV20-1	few	CSASQGANEKLFF	TGCAGTGCTAGTCAGGGAGCTAATGAAAAACTGTTTTTT
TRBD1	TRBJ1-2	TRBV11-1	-	CASSLARQGYGYTF	TGTGCCAGCAGCTTAGCCCGACAGGGGTATGGCTACACCTTC
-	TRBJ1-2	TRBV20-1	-	CSARDDVVGGYGYTF	TGCAGTGCTAGAGATGATGTAGTAGGTGGCTATGGCTACACCTTC
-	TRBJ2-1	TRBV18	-	CASSPSKVSSYNEQFF	TGTGCCAGCTCACCGTCGAAAGTTAGCTCCTACAATGAGCAGTTCTTC
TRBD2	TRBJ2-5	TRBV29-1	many	CSVRLAGVDETQYF	TGCAGCGTGCGTTTAGCGGGAGTGGACGAGACCCAGTACTTC
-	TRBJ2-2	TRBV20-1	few	CSAPLRVRTGELFF	TGCAGTGCTCCTCTTCGCGTTAGGACCGGGGAGCTGTTTTTT
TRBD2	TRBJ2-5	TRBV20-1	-	CSAPRRSGRKETQYF	TGCAGTGCTCCCCGGAGGAGCGGGAGGAAAGAGACCCAGTACTTC
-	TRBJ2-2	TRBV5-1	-	CASSLVDTTNTGELFF	TGCGCCAGCAGCTTGGTGGATACTACGAACACCGGGGAGCTGTTTTTT
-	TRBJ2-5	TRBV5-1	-	CASSLRAETQYF	TGCGCCAGCAGCCTCAGGGCGGAGACCCAGTACTTC